Presented here are 13 T cell receptor beta chains from one specimen sequenced in a study of cytomegalovirus exposure and HLA in healthy donors. The study ran its PCR with 60 Vbeta and 13 Jbeta primers. This table comes from immunoSEQ multiplex PCR, and its TCRdb copy is limited to in-frame clones, with some not included. The sample shows about 240,000 clones, around 76% of them seen only once. Sequencing was performed on PBMCs. These receptors were taken from a middle-aged woman in good health and CMV-seropositive.

This rearrangement joins TRBV6-5 to TRBJ2-7, with 8 bases lining up with TRBD1. Germline CDR1 is MNHEY and CDR2 is SVGAGI. The junction had 11 bases not matched to a gene; V was cut back by 5 bases and J by 5 bases. The CDR3 has 15 residues. The CDR3 nucleotides read TGTGCCAGCAGTCGGACAGGGCGGGCGTCCAACGAGCAGTACTTC. Its translation is CASSRTGRASNEQYF.

The chain is built from TRBV23-1 and TRBJ1-2; D not resolved. TRBV23-1 is designated an ORF whose function remains uncertain. Trimming cost V 8 bases and J 8 bases, with 6 bases left between them. This CDR3 spans 9 amino acids. The CDR3 nucleotides read TGCGCCAGCTCCGGGGGCTACACCTTC. Translating gives CASSGGYTF.

The chain joins TRBV5-1 to TRBJ2-5; tentatively, D is TRBD2 (5 bases). CDR3 length: 15 amino acids. V was clipped by 4 bases and J by 2 bases, with 15 bases between them. In germline, CDR1 is SGHRS, CDR2 YFSETQ. The CDR3 loop is CASSRGPSQQETQYF. In nucleotides, the CDR3 is TGCGCCAGCAGCCGCGGGCCAAGCCAACAAGAGACCCAGTACTTC.

This clone has just a few counts. The chain recombines TRBV11-2 with TRBJ2-7, with 7 bases matching TRBD2. Per germline, CDR1 SGHAT and CDR2 FQNNGV. V shed 0 bases and J 0 bases; nucleotides not matched to a gene: 5. This CDR3 has 16 amino acids. CDR3 sequence reads: CASSLDWGGSSYEQYF. CDR3 nucleotides: TGTGCCAGCAGCTTAGATTGGGGGGGTAGCTCCTACGAGCAGTACTTC.

V and J are TRBV7-2 and TRBJ1-6; unclear D gene. Germline CDR1 reads SGHTA; CDR2 reads FQGNSA. V lost 5 bases, J lost 4 bases, and 12 bases lay in between. This CDR3 region has 15 residues. CDR3 nucleotide sequence: TGTGCCAGCAGCGACCCGGGAAGATATAATTCACCCCTCCACTTT. Amino acid sequence: CASSDPGRYNSPLHF.

The rearrangement links TRBV5-4 to TRBJ2-7; 7 bases are shared with TRBD1. With 9 bases clipped from V and 2 bases from J, the junction kept 8 bases outside the gene matches. The CDR3 has 13 amino acids. The germline V gene has CDR1 SGHNT and CDR2 YYREEE (reference sequence). The CDR3 region is CAKIRQGPYEQYF. CDR3 sequence (DNA): TGTGCCAAGATCCGACAGGGTCCCTACGAGCAGTACTTC. Combining the CDR3 with reference TRBV5-4 and TRBJ2-7 gives the whole variable domain ETGVTQSPTHLIKTRGQQVTLRCSSQSGHNTVSWYQQALGQGPQFIFQYYREEENGRGNFPPRFSGLQFPNYSSELNVNALELDDSALYLCAKIRQGPYEQYFGPGTRLTVT.

This clone was observed a handful of times. V and J are TRBV30 and TRBJ1-5; D uncertain. The CDR3 length is 16 residues. Between the trimmed V and J ends, which lost 2 bases and 4 bases, there was a span of 18 bases. The germline V gene has CDR1 GTSNPN and CDR2 SVGIG (reference sequence). The CDR3 loop reads CAWSTPLSHSNQPQHF. CDR3 sequence (DNA): TGTGCCTGGAGTACCCCATTGAGTCACTCTAATCAGCCCCAGCATTTT.

J is TRBJ1-1 and V is TRBV14; D is unresolved. Trimming removed 2 bases from V and 4 bases from J, with 14 bases in between. The germline V gene encodes CDR1 SGHDN and CDR2 FVKESK. This CDR3 comprises 15 residues. DNA for the CDR3: TGTGCCAGCAGCCAATCCCGAGCGGGCCGCACTGAAGCTTTCTTT. Amino acid sequence: CASSQSRAGRTEAFF.

V is TRBV7-7 and J is TRBJ2-5; 8 bases match TRBD1. V dropped 2 bases and J dropped 2; count of bases not matched to a gene: 10. The germline CDR1 and CDR2 sequences are SSHAT and FNYEAQ (reference sequence). The CDR3 sequence is 17 residues long. In DNA form, the CDR3 reads TGTGCCAGCAGCTTAATTACGTCCGGACAGGGTCAAGAGACCCAGTACTTC. This gives the protein CASSLITSGQGQETQYF.

This clone was counted only a few times. The chain recombines TRBV6-1 with TRBJ2-5; D may be TRBD1 (5 bases). The end of the DNA fits TRBJ2-7 better, so the J call may be wrong. CDR1 MNHNS and CDR2 SASEGT come from the germline V gene. The CDR3 runs to 14 residues. The CDR3 protein is CASRLLQGSYEQYF. CDR3 sequence (DNA): TGTGCCAGCAGACTCCTCCAGGGCTCCTACGAGCAGTACTTC.

The chain recombines TRBV5-6 with TRBJ2-2, with 8 bases identical to TRBD2. The length of the CDR3 is 16 residues. V shed 5 bases, J shed 7 bases, and the junction held 13 bases outside the gene matches. Germline V gene data show CDR1 as SGHDT and CDR2 as YYEEEE. The chain's CDR3 is CASSYSSGSKSGELFF. In DNA, the CDR3 is TGTGCCAGCAGTTATTCTAGCGGGTCTAAGAGCGGGGAGCTGTTTTTT.

The J gene is TRBJ1-2, the V gene TRBV19, with 10 positions matching TRBD1. The V gene's germline CDR1 is LNHDA and CDR2 SQIVND (reference sequence). Losses at the gene ends were 6 bases for V and 4 bases for J; bases not matched to a gene: 8. The CDR3 has 15 amino acids. CDR3 residues: CASSPDRGRGYGYTF. In DNA, the CDR3 is TGTGCCAGTAGCCCCGACAGGGGGCGAGGCTATGGCTACACCTTC. The whole variable domain, filled in from reference TRBV19 and TRBJ1-2, reads DGGITQSPKYLFRKEGQNVTLSCEQNLNHDAMYWYRQDPGQGLRLIYYSQIVNDFQKGDIAEGYSVSREKKESFPLTVTSAQKNPTAFYLCASSPDRGRGYGYTFGSGTRLTVV.

The chain links TRBV7-2 to TRBJ1-5, with D possibly TRBD1 on 6 matching bases. Trimming took 5 bases from V and 8 from J, leaving 16 bases between them. The CDR3 loop spans 14 amino acids. CDR1 is SGHTA and CDR2 is FQGNSA in the germline V gene. CDR3 bases: TGTGCCAGCAGCCTTACAGGGAATGGTGAGCCCCAGCATTTT. Translating gives CASSLTGNGEPQHF.